This T cell receptor (beta chain) was recovered during a study of OX40 agonist ivuxolimab in advanced cancers. Across the study: Partial responses were recorded for three patients, including one with hepatocellular carcinoma and two with cutaneous melanoma. Study-level results: Average numbers of expanded clones were greater in CD8+ T cells than in CD4+.

TCRdb's copy holds only in-frame clones and misses some; the assay was immunoSEQ multiplex PCR. The data contain fewer than 95,000 clones, about 92% of them singletons. This CDR3 contains 14 residues. Trimming stripped 1 base from V and 3 bases from J, with 10 bases between. Germline CDR1 and CDR2: LGHNA and YNFKEQ. To note about this clone: What it binds is not known.

The chain links TRBV4-2 to TRBJ2-7; D is uncertain. The sequences come from CD4+ or CD8+ T cells sorted from blood, collected in a trial of the OX40 agonist ivuxolimab. The TCR comes from an adult with an advanced solid tumor such as melanoma, head and neck, liver or kidney cancer. The CDR3 sequence: CASSQVGDFYEQYF. The CDR3 DNA follows: TGTGCCAGCAGCCAAGTCGGAGACTTCTACGAGCAGTACTTC.